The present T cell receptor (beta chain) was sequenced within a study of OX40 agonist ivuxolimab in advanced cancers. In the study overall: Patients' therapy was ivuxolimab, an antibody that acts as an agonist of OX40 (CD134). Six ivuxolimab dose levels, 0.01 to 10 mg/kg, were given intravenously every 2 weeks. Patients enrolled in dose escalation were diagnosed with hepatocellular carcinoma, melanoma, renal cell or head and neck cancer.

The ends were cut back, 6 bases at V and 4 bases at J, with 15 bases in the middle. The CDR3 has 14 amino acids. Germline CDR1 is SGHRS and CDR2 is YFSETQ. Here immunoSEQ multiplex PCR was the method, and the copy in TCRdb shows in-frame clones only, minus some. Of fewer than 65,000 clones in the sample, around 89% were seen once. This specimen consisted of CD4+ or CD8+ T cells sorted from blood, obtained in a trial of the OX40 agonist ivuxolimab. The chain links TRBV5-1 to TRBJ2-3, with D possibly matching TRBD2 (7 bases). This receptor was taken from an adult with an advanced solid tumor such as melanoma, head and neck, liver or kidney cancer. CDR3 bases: TGCGCCAGCACTACCGGGGGGCGGGCAGATACGCAGTATTTT. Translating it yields CASTTGGRADTQYF.